These 21 T cell receptor beta chains were all obtained from the same sample, sequenced in a study of blood T cell repertoires in COVID-19. Profiling relied on immunoSEQ multiplex PCR, and the TCRdb table lists in-frame clones only, not all of them. The sample lists some 460,000 clones; 87% were seen once. Sequenced input: PBMCs or T cells enriched from blood (not recorded which). These receptors were taken from a young woman who had recovered from COVID-19.

The V call is TRBV30, the J call TRBJ2-2, with 9 bases fitting TRBD1. This CDR3 is 15 amino acids long. Germline CDR1 reads GTSNPN; CDR2 reads SVGIG (reference sequence). The trim removed 2 bases at V and 6 bases at J, leaving 7 bases unmatched. CDR3 protein: CAWSPTGGGSGELFF. The CDR3 bases are TGTGCCTGGAGTCCGACAGGGGGTGGCTCCGGGGAGCTGTTTTTT.

CDR3 DNA sequence: TGTGCCAGCAGCCAGGAGCGGGGGGGGCCGGGGGAGCAGTACTTC. Translated: CASSQERGGPGEQYF. V gene TRBV11-2 combines with J gene TRBJ2-7, with 10 bases lining up with TRBD2. Looked up from germline, CDR1 is SGHAT and CDR2 is FQNNGV. Trimming at V came to 5 bases and at J to 7 bases, leaving 11 bases not matched to a gene. This CDR3 comprises 15 residues.

This clone appeared once. The rearrangement joins TRBV5-1 to TRBJ2-3, with 9 bases that match TRBD1. The CDR3 consists of 15 residues. Losses at the gene ends were 4 bases for V and 2 bases for J; bases not matched to a gene: 5. Germline lookup yields CDR1 SGHRS and CDR2 YFSETQ. CDR3 amino acids: CASSGGTGYTDTQYF. CDR3 bases: TGCGCCAGCAGCGGGGGGACAGGGTACACAGATACGCAGTATTTT.

The J gene is TRBJ2-5, the V gene TRBV2; 14 bases map to TRBD2. The V gene end was trimmed by 6 bases and the J gene end by 3 bases; junction bases not matched to a gene: 6. Germline assignment: CDR1 SNHLY and CDR2 FYNNEI. The CDR3 is 16 residues long. CDR3 coding DNA: TGTGCCAGCAGGGGACCGGGACTAGCGGGGGAAGAGACCCAGTACTTC. It yields the protein CASRGPGLAGEETQYF.

J is TRBJ2-6 and V is TRBV13, with no clear D. V was clipped by 5 bases and J by 2 bases, with 7 bases between them. Germline V gene sequence: CDR1 PRHDT, CDR2 FYEKMQ (reference sequence). The CDR3 is 14 amino acids. The CDR3 bases are TGTGCCAGCAGCGCTAACCCTGGGGCCAACGTCCTGACTTTC. Translating it yields CASSANPGANVLTF.

The CDR3 sequence is CASSLSGGHEETQYF. The CDR3 nucleotides are TGTGCCAGCAGCCTGAGCGGGGGACACGAGGAGACCCAGTACTTC. The chain recombines TRBV11-3 with TRBJ2-5; TRBD2 aligns across 8 bases. With 5 bases clipped from V and 5 bases from J, the junction kept 10 bases outside the gene matches. CDR3 size: 15 residues. Germline assignment: CDR1 SGHNT and CDR2 YENEEA.

V is TRBV5-4 and J is TRBJ2-3; 9 nucleotides agree with TRBD2. CDR3 length equals 15 residues. The germline CDR1 and CDR2 sequences are SGHNT and YYREEE (reference sequence). J was trimmed by 7 bases and V by 2 bases; bases with no gene match: 8. CDR3 loop: CASSFGRLAGYTQYF. In DNA, the CDR3 is TGTGCCAGCAGCTTTGGGAGGCTAGCGGGGTATACGCAGTATTTT.

The chain carries TRBV27 and TRBJ2-7, with D possibly TRBD2 on 5 matching bases. V lost 3 bases to trimming and J lost 3 bases, with 15 bases between them. Looked up from germline, CDR1 is MNHEY and CDR2 is SMNVEV (reference sequence). The CDR3 covers 15 residues. DNA for the CDR3: TGTGCCAGCAGTTTCAGACGGGGTCCCTTCTACGAGCAGTACTTC. Protein: CASSFRRGPFYEQYF.

The chain joins TRBV4-2 to TRBJ1-1, with TRBD1 matching 8 bases. Germline values: CDR1 LGHNA, CDR2 YNFKEQ. V lost 4 bases, J lost 5 bases, and 9 bases stayed unmatched. The CDR3 is 15 amino acids. The CDR3 here is CASSPQHRQGTEAFF. The CDR3 bases are TGTGCCAGCAGCCCGCAACACAGACAGGGGACTGAAGCTTTCTTT.

This chain joins TRBV7-2 and TRBJ1-3; possibly TRBD1 for D (6 bases). Germline V CDR1 and CDR2: SGHTA, FQGNSA. The CDR3 sequence is 15 residues long. V was shortened by 1 base and J by 3 bases, with 10 bases between the two germline ends. Here the CDR3 DNA reads TGTGCCAGCAGCTTAGGTTCAGGGGTTGGAAACACCATATATTTT. Translated, it gives CASSLGSGVGNTIYF.

The chain links TRBV12-3 or TRBV12-4 to TRBJ1-1; a weak D match, TRBD1 (5 bases). This CDR3 spans 12 amino acids. Trimming pared 7 bases from V and 5 bases from J, leaving 11 bases between. CDR3 sequence (DNA): TGTGCCAGCACCCTGGGGGGGACTGAAGCTTTCTTT. Protein product: CASTLGGTEAFF.

The gene calls are TRBV9 and TRBJ1-3, with 10 bases fitting TRBD1. This CDR3 is 19 amino acids long. The V gene end was trimmed by 3 bases and the J gene end by 0 bases; junction bases not matched to a gene: 12. Germline V gives CDR1 SGDLS, CDR2 YYNGEE. The chain's CDR3 is CASSAGTRTGGDSGNTIYF. The CDR3 DNA sequence: TGTGCCAGCAGCGCAGGAACCCGGACAGGGGGTGACTCTGGAAACACCATATATTTT.

The chain couples TRBV29-1 to TRBJ2-7; TRBD2 matches at 12 bases. Germline-derived CDR1 and CDR2 are SQVTM and ANQGSEA. CDR3 length equals 13 residues. After removal of 7 bases from V and 7 bases from J, the junction contained 8 bases not matched to a gene. CDR3 in amino acids: CSGRTSGDGEQYF. Written as DNA, the CDR3 is TGCAGCGGCCGGACTAGCGGGGACGGAGAGCAGTACTTC.

This chain links TRBV4-1 with TRBJ1-2; unclear D gene. The germline V and J ends were trimmed by 8 bases and 6 bases, with 19 bases remaining between them. CDR3 size: 14 residues. From germline, CDR1 is MGHRA and CDR2 YSYEKL. CDR3 in amino acids: CASSQRAHEDGYTF. The DNA for the CDR3 is TGCGCCAGCTCCCAGCGGGCTCATGAGGATGGCTACACCTTC.

The gene calls are TRBV5-1 and TRBJ1-2, with 10 positions matching TRBD1. The V gene end was trimmed by 4 bases and the J gene end by 2 bases; junction bases not matched to a gene: 5. This CDR3 is 15 amino acids long. CDR1 is SGHRS and CDR2 is YFSETQ in the germline V gene. The CDR3: CASSGGTGENYGYTF. Here the CDR3 DNA reads TGCGCCAGCAGCGGGGGGACAGGGGAGAACTATGGCTACACCTTC.

The CDR3 reads CASSLGLAGGPYNEQFF. DNA for the CDR3: TGTGCCAGCAGCCTTGGACTAGCGGGGGGCCCCTACAATGAGCAGTTCTTC. The V call is TRBV13, the J call TRBJ2-1; 14 nucleotides line up with TRBD2. The junction had 5 bases not matched to a gene; V was cut back by 5 bases and J by 2 bases. The CDR3 contains 17 residues. The V gene's germline CDR1 is PRHDT and CDR2 FYEKMQ (reference sequence).

This clone was recorded a few times. The chain employs TRBV19 and TRBJ2-3; D may be TRBD2 (5 bases). The CDR3 is 14 amino acids. Deletions cut 3 bases from V and 6 bases from J, with 13 bases between. Germline V gene data show CDR1 as LNHDA and CDR2 as SQIVND (reference sequence). CDR3 protein: CASSIGGPQDTQYF. CDR3 coding DNA: TGTGCCAGTAGTATCGGAGGACCCCAGGATACGCAGTATTTT.

This rearrangement joins TRBV28 to TRBJ1-6, with D uncertain. CDR1 is MDHEN and CDR2 is SYDVKM in the germline V gene. This CDR3 contains 12 residues. V lost 7 bases and J 7 bases, leaving 8 bases between the germline ends. CDR3 DNA sequence: TGTGCCAGCACAGGATTGAATTCACCCCTCCACTTT. It specifies CASTGLNSPLHF. Using reference TRBV28 and TRBJ1-6 for the parts outside the CDR3, the full variable domain is DVKVTQSSRYLVKRTGEKVFLECVQDMDHENMFWYRQDPGLGLRLIYFSYDVKMKEKGDIPEGYSVSREKKERFSLILESASTNQTSMYLCASTGLNSPLHFGNGTRLTVT.

V gene TRBV2 combines with J gene TRBJ1-1; D remains ambiguous. The V and J ends lost 2 bases and 3 bases respectively, with 7 bases between them. The germline V gene encodes CDR1 SNHLY and CDR2 FYNNEI. The CDR3 is 13 residues long. CDR3 residues: CASSEQVDTEAFF. As DNA, the CDR3 is TGTGCCAGCAGTGAACAGGTGGACACTGAAGCTTTCTTT. Full variable domain (missing parts from reference TRBV2 and TRBJ1-1): EPEVTQTPSHQVTQMGQEVILRCVPISNHLYFYWYRQILGQKVEFLVSFYNNEISEKSEIFDDQFSVERPDGSNFTLKIRSTKLEDSAMYFCASSEQVDTEAFFGQGTRLTVV.

The chain couples TRBV19 to TRBJ1-1, with D tentatively TRBD1 (6 bases). Trimming pared 9 bases from V and 7 bases from J, leaving 21 bases between. The CDR3 is 14 residues long. From germline, CDR1 is LNHDA and CDR2 SQIVND (reference sequence). The CDR3 sequence is CASLPGWGRIEAFF. The DNA for the CDR3 is TGTGCCAGCCTGCCAGGATGGGGGCGGATTGAAGCTTTCTTT.

V is TRBV5-4 and J is TRBJ2-7; 8 positions match TRBD1. This CDR3 has 13 amino acids. Germline trimming cut 3 bases from V and 4 bases from J; bases unmatched to any gene: 3. In germline, CDR1 is SGHNT, CDR2 YYREEE (reference sequence). The CDR3 is CASSWTGKYEQYF. CDR3 bases: TGTGCCAGCAGCTGGACAGGGAAATACGAGCAGTACTTC.